This note documents a single T cell receptor beta chain sequence. Per the original data handling: How many nucleated cells were present was estimated from reference gene primer amplification. Data came from immunoSEQ multiplex PCR; TCRdb stores just in-frame clones and leaves some out. V and J calls and clone size are as listed in that table; D and trimming were resolved from the DNA. Of roughly 97,000 clones in the sample, roughly 72% are singletons; the top ten hold more than 6.5%. The data originate from a study of blood T cell repertoires in COVID-19. Across the whole study: Researchers got acute and convalescent COVID-19 samples from the United States, Italy and Spain.

The V gene lost 0 bases and the J gene lost 5 bases, with 7 bases spanning the gap. The CDR3 spans 13 residues. Germline V lookup: CDR1 GTSNPN, CDR2 SVGIG (reference sequence). The chain employs TRBV30 and TRBJ2-2; no definite D call. The material sequenced was peripheral blood. This sequence was found in a man aged 65-85 years with acute or convalescent COVID-19. CDR3 sequence reads: CAWSVLVTGELFF. As DNA, the CDR3 is TGTGCCTGGAGTGTACTGGTTACCGGGGAGCTGTTTTTT.